The clone carrying this T cell receptor (beta chain) was seen a handful of times. Its antigen is unknown. This sample was taken from a study of T cells after yellow fever vaccination. In the study overall: Fractions of limited cellularity were prepared by means of SMART-Seq v4 Ultra Low Input.

Study results and limitations: Compared with primary, the secondary response was weaker and peaked at day 5, not 15. Abundant bulk-population clonotypes could contaminate the FACS-sorted repertoires.

TCRdb ran MiXCR on the 5' RACE reads and lists one entry per CDR3 protein. The data hold 500,000 to 550,000 distinct CDR3 sequences, with 21% observed a single time. The CDR3 runs to 16 residues. Germline V gene lookup returns CDR1 KGHSH and CDR2 LQKENI. With 0 bases clipped from V and 4 bases from J, the junction kept 2 bases outside the gene matches. The V and J genes are TRBV18 and TRBJ2-1; TRBD2 agrees at 11 bases. The sequenced sample was PBMCs, obtained approximately 22 days after the first yellow fever vaccination. This TCR was sampled from a man aged 18 to 35 who received the YFV17D yellow fever vaccine. Here the CDR3 reads CASSPPGTSGYNEQFF. The CDR3 DNA is TGTGCCAGCTCACCACCCGGGACTAGCGGTTACAATGAGCAGTTCTTC.